This T cell receptor (beta chain) was captured by sequencing in a study of PD-L1 blockade in urothelial cancer. Clones were sequenced by immunoSEQ multiplex PCR, and TCRdb holds only the in-frame ones, with some missing. The sample yields about 100,000 clones, approximately 85% seen once. CDR3 length equals 13 residues. Germline loops: CDR1 SGHDT, CDR2 YYEEEE. The V gene lost 2 bases and the J gene lost 5 bases, with 8 bases spanning the gap. The origin of this receptor is a man in his fifties or sixties with urothelial cancer. The J gene is TRBJ2-1, the V gene TRBV5-6; TRBD1 is a possible D gene (5 bases). Sequences were derived from PBMCs, sampled around atezolizumab (anti-PD-L1) treatment. The CDR3 spells CASSFQGNNEQFF. Here the CDR3 DNA reads TGTGCCAGCAGCTTCCAGGGTAACAATGAGCAGTTCTTC.